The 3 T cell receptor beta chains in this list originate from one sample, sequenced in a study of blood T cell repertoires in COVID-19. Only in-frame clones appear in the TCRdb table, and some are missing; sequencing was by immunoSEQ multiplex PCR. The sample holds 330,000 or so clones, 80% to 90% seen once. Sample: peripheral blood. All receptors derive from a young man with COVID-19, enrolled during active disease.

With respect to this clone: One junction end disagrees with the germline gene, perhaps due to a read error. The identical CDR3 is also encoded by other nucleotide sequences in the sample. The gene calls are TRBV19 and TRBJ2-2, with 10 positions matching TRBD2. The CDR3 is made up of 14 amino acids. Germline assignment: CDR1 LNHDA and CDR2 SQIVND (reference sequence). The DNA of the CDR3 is TGTGCCAGTAGTATAACTAGCGGGACGGGGGAGTTGTTTTTT. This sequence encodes CASSITSGTGELFF. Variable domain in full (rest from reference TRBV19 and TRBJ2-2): DGGITQSPKYLFRKEGQNVTLSCEQNLNHDAMYWYRQDPGQGLRLIYYSQIVNDFQKGDIAEGYSVSREKKESFPLTVTSAQKNPTAFYLCASSITSGTGELFFGEGSRLTVL.

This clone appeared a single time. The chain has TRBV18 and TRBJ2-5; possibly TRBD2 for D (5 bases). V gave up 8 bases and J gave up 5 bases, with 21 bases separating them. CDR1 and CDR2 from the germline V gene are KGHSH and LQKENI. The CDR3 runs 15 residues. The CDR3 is CASHALGVQWETQYF. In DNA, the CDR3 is TGTGCCAGCCACGCACTAGGTGTCCAATGGGAGACCCAGTACTTC.

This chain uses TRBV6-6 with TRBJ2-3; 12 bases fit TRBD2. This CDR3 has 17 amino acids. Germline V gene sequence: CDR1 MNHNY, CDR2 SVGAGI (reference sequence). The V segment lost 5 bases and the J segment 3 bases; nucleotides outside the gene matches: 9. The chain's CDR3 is CASSRGRLAGETDTQYF. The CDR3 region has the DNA TGTGCCAGCAGTCGTGGGAGACTAGCGGGAGAGACAGATACGCAGTATTTT.